Below are 8 T cell receptor beta chains sequenced from a single sample in a study of spatial heterogeneity in lung cancer. Time point of the sample: blood at routine non-recurrence follow-up after resection. Using its own MiXCR run on the 5' RACE reads, TCRdb lists one record per CDR3 protein. The sample holds roughly 34,000 distinct CDR3 sequences; around 7.6% are singletons and the top ten take over 8%. Sequencing was performed on PBMCs, taken at follow-up. The receptors stem from a male donor with early-stage non-small cell lung cancer.

This clonotype was counted ten times or more. At one end, the junction sequence differs from germline, possibly due to a read error. This sequence joins TRBV19 and TRBJ1-6, with 7 bases aligning to TRBD1. CDR1 and CDR2 (germline): LNHDA, SQIVND (reference sequence). CDR3 length equals 15 residues. The CDR3 here is CASSGRQGDKSPLHF. CDR3 coding DNA: TGTGCCAGTAGTGGACGACAGGGAGATAAATCACCCCTCCACTTT.

Ten or more counts support this clonotype. This sequence joins TRBV12-3 or TRBV12-4 and TRBJ1-2; the D gene is possibly TRBD1 (6 bases). The CDR3 contains 14 residues. The ends were cut back, 5 bases at V and 5 bases at J, with 15 bases in the middle. DNA of the CDR3: TGTGCCAGCAGTACCGGGGCAGGGGCATATGGCTACACCTTC. Amino acid sequence: CASSTGAGAYGYTF.

This clonotype was observed at least ten times. The chain uses TRBV6-1 and TRBJ2-5; D is perhaps TRBD1 or TRBD2 (5 bases each). V was trimmed by 6 bases and J by 7 bases, leaving 21 bases between them. The CDR3 has 15 amino acids. Per germline, CDR1 MNHNS and CDR2 SASEGT. Here the CDR3 reads CASSRRDPRGGTQYF. The CDR3 DNA reads as TGTGCCAGCAGCCGAAGGGACCCCCGAGGAGGGACCCAGTACTTC.

This clonotype was counted at least ten times. The chain links TRBV7-3 to TRBJ2-1, with 12 bases aligning to TRBD2. CDR3 length: 16 amino acids. V lost 5 bases to trimming and J lost 7 bases; unmatched junction nucleotides: 9. CDR1 is SGHTA, CDR2 FQGTGA, per germline. The CDR3 DNA reads as TGTGCCAGCAGCACCCTAGCGGGGGGGCTGCATAATGAGCAGTTCTTC. Protein: CASSTLAGGLHNEQFF.

This clonotype was observed once. A read error may be the cause here, since a much bigger clone is one base away. The gene calls are TRBV9 and TRBJ1-6; the D is unclear. The germline gives CDR1 SGDLS, CDR2 YYNGEE. This CDR3 spans 14 amino acids. The CDR3 loop is CVSSATAWDSPLHF. In DNA form, the CDR3 reads TGTGTCAGCAGCGCGACCGCCTGGGATTCACCCCTCCACTTT.

At least ten counts were recorded for this clonotype. The chain carries TRBV5-1 and TRBJ2-7; either TRBD1 or TRBD2 may fit D (5 bases each). Germline CDR1 is SGHRS and CDR2 is YFSETQ. The V end was cut by 5 bases, the J end by 2 bases, with 17 bases between. The CDR3 totals 15 residues. CDR3 loop: CASRGTVTPTYEQYF. The CDR3 DNA follows: TGCGCCAGCAGGGGGACGGTCACTCCAACCTACGAGCAGTACTTC.

This clonotype has ten or more counts. The chain couples TRBV5-1 to TRBJ1-1; 9 positions match TRBD1. V lost 7 bases, J lost 4 bases, and 2 bases stayed unmatched. This CDR3 has 12 amino acids. Germline V gene data show CDR1 as SGHRS and CDR2 as YFSETQ. CDR3 nucleotide sequence: TGCGCCAGCCGGACAGGGGTCACTGAAGCTTTCTTT. Translated: CASRTGVTEAFF.

This clonotype has ten or more counts. The rearrangement uses TRBV2 and TRBJ2-5; the match to TRBD1 covers 9 bases. Germline CDR1 SNHLY, CDR2 FYNNEI. The CDR3 has 14 residues. Trimming cost V 6 bases and J 4 bases; bases outside gene matches: 6. This CDR3 reads CASRGQGPGETQYF. In DNA, the CDR3 is TGTGCCAGCAGGGGACAGGGCCCGGGAGAGACCCAGTACTTC.